What follows are 2 T cell receptor beta chains derived from one specimen sequenced in a study of response to subunit inactivated influenza vaccine. MiXCR, applied by TCRdb to the RT-PCR reads, yields one record per CDR3 protein. The data show approximately 700,000 distinct CDR3 sequences, about 14% seen once. The material sequenced was PBMCs from blood, taken less than 15 days before vaccination. Receptors originate from a man between 50 and 59 years old who received an inactivated influenza vaccine.

The chain links TRBV29-1 to TRBJ2-7, with D tentatively TRBD2 (5 bases). This CDR3 comprises 13 residues. Looked up from germline, CDR1 is SQVTM and CDR2 is ANQGSEA. Trimming shortened V by 4 bases and J by 4 bases, and 14 bases separated the two germline ends. DNA of the CDR3: TGCAGCGTTGCGACGCGGGCCCGATACGAGCAGTACTTC. Protein sequence: CSVATRARYEQYF.

This clonotype was seen a handful of times. The CDR3 region has the DNA TGCGCCAGCAGCTTGCACTACAACCAACAAGAGACCCAGTACTTC. Translating it yields CASSLHYNQQETQYF. This chain connects TRBV5-1 to TRBJ2-5; the D is unclear. CDR1 is SGHRS, CDR2 YFSETQ, per germline. Trimming removed 1 base at V and 2 bases at J, with 12 bases between. This CDR3 comprises 15 residues.